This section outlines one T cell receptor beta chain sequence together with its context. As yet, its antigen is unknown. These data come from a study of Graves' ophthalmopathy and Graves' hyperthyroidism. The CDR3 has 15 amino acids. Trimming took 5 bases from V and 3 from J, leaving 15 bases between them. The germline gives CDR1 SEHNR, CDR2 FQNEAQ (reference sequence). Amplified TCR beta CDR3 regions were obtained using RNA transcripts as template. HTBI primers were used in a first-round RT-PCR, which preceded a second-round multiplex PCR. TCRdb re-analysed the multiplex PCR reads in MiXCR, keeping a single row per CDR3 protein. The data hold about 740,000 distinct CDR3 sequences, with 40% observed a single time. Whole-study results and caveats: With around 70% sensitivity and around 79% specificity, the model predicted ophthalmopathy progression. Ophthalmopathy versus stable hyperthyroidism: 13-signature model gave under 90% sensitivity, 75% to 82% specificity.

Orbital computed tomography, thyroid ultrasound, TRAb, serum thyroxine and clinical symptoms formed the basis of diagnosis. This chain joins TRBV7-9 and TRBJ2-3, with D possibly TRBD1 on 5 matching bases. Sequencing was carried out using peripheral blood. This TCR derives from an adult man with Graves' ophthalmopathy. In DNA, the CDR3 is TGTGCCAGCAGCCCCGGAAGGCAGGGAACAGATACGCAGTATTTT. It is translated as CASSPGRQGTDTQYF.